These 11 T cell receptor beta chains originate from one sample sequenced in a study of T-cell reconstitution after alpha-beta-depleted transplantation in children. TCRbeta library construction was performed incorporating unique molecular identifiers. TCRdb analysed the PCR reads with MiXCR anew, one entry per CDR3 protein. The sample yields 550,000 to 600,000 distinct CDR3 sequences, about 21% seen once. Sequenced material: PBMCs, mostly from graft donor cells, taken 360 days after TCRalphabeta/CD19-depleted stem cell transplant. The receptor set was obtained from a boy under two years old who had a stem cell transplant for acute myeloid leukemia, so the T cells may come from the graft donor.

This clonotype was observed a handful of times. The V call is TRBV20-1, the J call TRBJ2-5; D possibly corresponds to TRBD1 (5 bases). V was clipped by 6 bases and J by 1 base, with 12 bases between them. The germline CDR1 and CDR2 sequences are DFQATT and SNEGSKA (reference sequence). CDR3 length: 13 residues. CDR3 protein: CSAGKGPQETQYF. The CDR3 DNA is TGCAGTGCCGGAAAGGGGCCCCAAGAGACCCAGTACTTC.

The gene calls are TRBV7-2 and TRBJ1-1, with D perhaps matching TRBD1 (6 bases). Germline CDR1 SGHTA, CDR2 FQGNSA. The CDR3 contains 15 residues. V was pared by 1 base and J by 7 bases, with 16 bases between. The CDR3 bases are TGTGCCAGCAGCTTAGGGGGGGCGCCGACAGTTGAAGCTTTCTTT. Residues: CASSLGGAPTVEAFF.

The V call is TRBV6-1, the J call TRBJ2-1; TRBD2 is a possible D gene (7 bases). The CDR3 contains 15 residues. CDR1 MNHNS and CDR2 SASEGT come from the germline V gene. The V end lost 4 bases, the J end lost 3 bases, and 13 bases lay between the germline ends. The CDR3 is CASSGWGGLYNEQFF. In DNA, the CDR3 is TGTGCCAGCAGTGGTTGGGGGGGCCTCTACAATGAGCAGTTCTTC.

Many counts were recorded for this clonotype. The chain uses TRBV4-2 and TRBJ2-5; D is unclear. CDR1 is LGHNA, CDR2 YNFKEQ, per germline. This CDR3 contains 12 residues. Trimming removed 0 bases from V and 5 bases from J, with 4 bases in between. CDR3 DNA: TGTGCCAGCAGCCAAGAAACGGAGACCCAGTACTTC. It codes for CASSQETETQYF.

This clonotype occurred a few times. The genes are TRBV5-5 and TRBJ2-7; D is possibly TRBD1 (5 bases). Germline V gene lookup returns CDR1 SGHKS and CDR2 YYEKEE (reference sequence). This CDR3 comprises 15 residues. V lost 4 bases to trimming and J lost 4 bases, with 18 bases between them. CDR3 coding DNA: TGTGCCAGCAGCCCAGGGCTTCCCCCCCTGTACGAGCAGTACGTC. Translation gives CASSPGLPPLYEQYV.

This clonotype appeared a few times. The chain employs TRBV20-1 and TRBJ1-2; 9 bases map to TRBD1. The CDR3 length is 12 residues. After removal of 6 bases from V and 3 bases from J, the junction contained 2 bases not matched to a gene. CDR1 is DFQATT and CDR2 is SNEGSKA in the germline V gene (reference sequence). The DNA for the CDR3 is TGCAGTGCCACAGGGGGCGACTATGGCTACACCTTC. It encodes CSATGGDYGYTF.

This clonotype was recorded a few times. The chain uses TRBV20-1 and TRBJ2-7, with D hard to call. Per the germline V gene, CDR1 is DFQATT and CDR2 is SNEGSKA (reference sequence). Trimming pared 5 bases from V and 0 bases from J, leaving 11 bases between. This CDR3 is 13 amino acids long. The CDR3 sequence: CSAYPSGSYEQYF. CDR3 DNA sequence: TGCAGTGCTTATCCATCGGGCTCCTACGAGCAGTACTTC.

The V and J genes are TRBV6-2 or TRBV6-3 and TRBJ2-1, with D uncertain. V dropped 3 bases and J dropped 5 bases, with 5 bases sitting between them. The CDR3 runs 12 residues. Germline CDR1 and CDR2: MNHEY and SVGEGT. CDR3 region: CASSYLHNEQFF. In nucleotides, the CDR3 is TGTGCCAGCAGTTATCTGCACAATGAGCAGTTCTTC.

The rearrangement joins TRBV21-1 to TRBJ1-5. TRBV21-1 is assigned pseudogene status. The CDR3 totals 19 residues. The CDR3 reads CASSNRRRRAVDGNQPQHF. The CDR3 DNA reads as TGTGCCAGCAGCAACCGGCGGCGGAGGGCCGTTGACGGCAATCAGCCCCAGCATTTT.

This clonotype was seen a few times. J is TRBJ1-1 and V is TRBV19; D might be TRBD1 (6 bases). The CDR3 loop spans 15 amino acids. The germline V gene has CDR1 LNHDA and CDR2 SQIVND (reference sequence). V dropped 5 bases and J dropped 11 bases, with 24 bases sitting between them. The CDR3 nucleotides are TGTGCCAGTAGTGCCCCTCGACAGGACACATGGAGGGCTTTCTTT. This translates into CASSAPRQDTWRAFF. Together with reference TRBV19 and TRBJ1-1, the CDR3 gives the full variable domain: DGGITQSPKYLFRKEGQNVTLSCEQNLNHDAMYWYRQDPGQGLRLIYYSQIVNDFQKGDIAEGYSVSREKKESFPLTVTSAQKNPTAFYLCASSAPRQDTWRAFFGQGTRLTVV.

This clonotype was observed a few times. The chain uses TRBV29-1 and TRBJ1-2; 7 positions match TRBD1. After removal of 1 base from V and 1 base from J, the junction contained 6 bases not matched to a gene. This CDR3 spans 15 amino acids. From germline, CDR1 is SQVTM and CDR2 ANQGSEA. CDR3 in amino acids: CSVEGQGGGNYGYTF. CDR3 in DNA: TGCAGCGTTGAAGGCCAGGGGGGGGGTAACTATGGCTACACCTTC.